This T cell receptor (beta chain) was sequenced for a study of T cell responses to AZD1222 COVID-19 vaccine. Findings of the study overall: It was only 6 or 7 AZD1222 recipients who were seropositive at baseline. The study found Spike-specific TCR breadth and depth rose after two AZD1222 doses. No day 14 peak samples; only post-peak repertoires were characterized.

With respect to this clone: Its antigen is unknown.

V lost 2 bases, J lost 0 bases, and 11 bases lay in between. Germline values: CDR1 MNHEY, CDR2 SVGAGI. The CDR3 is 15 residues long. Timing groups of about 4 and about 12 weeks for second doses were pooled. The table came from immunoSEQ multiplex PCR; TCRdb's copy has only in-frame clones and leaves some out. The sample holds about 150,000 clones, 87% seen once. The chain combines TRBV6-5 with TRBJ2-7; D possibly corresponds to TRBD1 (5 bases). The sample here was peripheral blood, taken 28 days after the second AZD1222 dose. The receptor's source is an adult who received the AZD1222 COVID-19 vaccine. The CDR3 loop reads CASSYGAATSYEQYF. The CDR3 DNA follows: TGTGCCAGCAGTTACGGGGCAGCCACCTCCTACGAGCAGTACTTC.